The 17 T cell receptor beta chains in this list originate from one sample, sequenced in a study of cytomegalovirus exposure and HLA in healthy donors. The PCR employed 60 Vbeta primers together with 13 Jbeta primers. Profiled with immunoSEQ multiplex PCR; TCRdb holds only in-frame clones, not every one. The data include 100,000 to 150,000 clones; the top ten clones carry 1.7%. The specimen sequenced was PBMCs. Receptors were obtained from a man younger than 35 in good health and CMV-seronegative.

CDR3 coding DNA: TGTGCCAGCAGCTTACTGGGGCAGGGATTGTACAATGAGCAGTTCTTC. It translates to CASSLLGQGLYNEQFF. V is TRBV7-9 and J is TRBJ2-1; perhaps TRBD1 as D (5 bases). V dropped 2 bases and J dropped 4 bases, with 15 bases sitting between them. The germline CDR1 and CDR2 sequences are SEHNR and FQNEAQ (reference sequence). The CDR3 extends over 16 amino acids.

The chain combines TRBV6-5 with TRBJ2-7; 8 nucleotides agree with TRBD2. Trimming removed 0 bases from V and 6 bases from J; junction bases left unmatched: 7. The CDR3 sequence is 15 residues long. The germline V gene has CDR1 MNHEY and CDR2 SVGAGI. CDR3 sequence reads: CASSYSGLAGSEQYF. In DNA form, the CDR3 reads TGTGCCAGCAGTTACTCTGGGCTAGCGGGTTCCGAGCAGTACTTC.

This chain connects TRBV9 to TRBJ2-6, with D perhaps TRBD1 (5 bases). The V and J ends lost 3 bases and 4 bases respectively, with 8 bases between them. CDR1 SGDLS and CDR2 YYNGEE come from the germline V gene. CDR3 length equals 14 residues. CDR3 sequence reads: CASSAGPGANVLTF. The CDR3 nucleotides are TGTGCCAGCAGCGCAGGGCCCGGGGCCAACGTCCTGACTTTC.

The V gene is TRBV2, the J gene TRBJ1-1; D ambiguous. Germline CDR1 reads SNHLY; CDR2 reads FYNNEI. The length of the CDR3 is 13 residues. V was trimmed by 6 bases and J by 4 bases, leaving 12 bases between them. The CDR3 DNA is TGTGCCAGCAGACTGGGAGTGGGCACTGAAGCTTTCTTT. Translating it yields CASRLGVGTEAFF.

The V call is TRBV27, the J call TRBJ1-4; a weak D match, TRBD1 (6 bases). Trimming removed 3 bases at V and 4 bases at J, with 12 bases between. Germline assignment: CDR1 MNHEY and CDR2 SMNVEV (reference sequence). This CDR3 is 15 amino acids long. The CDR3 loop reads CASSFYRESNEKLFF. CDR3 DNA: TGTGCCAGCAGTTTCTACAGGGAGAGTAATGAAAAACTGTTTTTT.

This chain connects TRBV7-9 to TRBJ2-1; 8 nucleotides line up with TRBD2. The germline gives CDR1 SEHNR, CDR2 FQNEAQ (reference sequence). Trimming removed 4 bases from V and 1 base from J; junction bases left unmatched: 3. The length of the CDR3 is 15 residues. The CDR3 nucleotides read TGTGCCAGCAGCTCAACTAGCGGATCCTACAATGAGCAGTTCTTC. This sequence encodes CASSSTSGSYNEQFF.

The CDR3 sequence is CASSFSGRADEQYF. Written as DNA, the CDR3 is TGTGCCAGCAGTTTTAGCGGGAGGGCCGACGAGCAGTACTTC. The chain is built from TRBV28 and TRBJ2-7, with TRBD2 matching 11 bases. V was clipped by 3 bases and J by 5 bases; unmatched bases: 3. The CDR3 spans 14 residues. Germline loops: CDR1 MDHEN, CDR2 SYDVKM.

This chain links TRBV6-1 with TRBJ2-5; 9 bases are a match to TRBD1. Germline trimming cut 5 bases from V and 5 bases from J; bases unmatched to any gene: 6. Germline V CDR1 and CDR2: MNHNS, SASEGT. The CDR3 runs to 14 residues. The CDR3 DNA reads as TGTGCCAGCAGTTCCGGGACAGGGCGGGAGACCCAGTACTTC. Its translation is CASSSGTGRETQYF.

The V and J genes are TRBV6-4 and TRBJ1-2; D might be TRBD1 (5 bases). The CDR3 has 18 amino acids. Germline lookup yields CDR1 MRHNA and CDR2 SNTAGT. V was shortened by 6 bases and J by 0 bases, with 23 bases between the two germline ends. The CDR3 loop reads CASRPNWNQDNTNYGYTF. CDR3 DNA sequence: TGTGCCAGCAGACCCAACTGGAACCAGGACAATACTAACTATGGCTACACCTTC.

The CDR3 DNA reads TGTGCCAGCAGCCTCCAAGGGGGATACGAGCAGTACTTC. This translates into CASSLQGGYEQYF. This chain joins TRBV6-6 and TRBJ2-7; D is perhaps TRBD1 (6 bases). From germline, CDR1 is MNHNY and CDR2 SVGAGI (reference sequence). Trimming left V 6 bases short and J 4 bases short, with 13 bases between. This CDR3 comprises 13 residues.

The chain recombines TRBV5-4 with TRBJ2-2; weak D call: TRBD2 (6 bases). The CDR3 consists of 16 residues. Germline V CDR1 and CDR2: SGHNT, YYREEE (reference sequence). Trimming removed 4 bases at V and 1 base at J, with 14 bases between. The CDR3 spells CASSPLEGLNTGELFF. CDR3 nucleotides: TGTGCCAGCAGCCCTCTGGAGGGGTTGAACACCGGGGAGCTGTTTTTT.

The V and J genes are TRBV9 and TRBJ1-2; no clear D. The CDR3 runs 14 residues. Trimming left V 3 bases short and J 7 bases short, with 16 bases between. Germline assignment: CDR1 SGDLS and CDR2 YYNGEE. CDR3 sequence: CASSATIRVAGYTF. In DNA form, the CDR3 reads TGTGCCAGCAGCGCCACAATCCGGGTTGCTGGCTACACCTTC.

The chain employs TRBV5-1 and TRBJ1-3, with D possibly TRBD1 on 5 matching bases. Germline loops: CDR1 SGHRS, CDR2 YFSETQ. Trimming took off 0 bases at V and 4 bases at J, with 14 bases between the two ends. The CDR3 extends over 16 amino acids. The CDR3 nucleotides are TGCGCCAGCAGCTTGGCGGGTCGGGGGGAAGGAAACACCATATATTTT. Translated, it gives CASSLAGRGEGNTIYF.

This chain joins TRBV5-1 and TRBJ2-3; TRBD2 matches at 11 bases. The trim removed 3 bases at V and 3 bases at J, leaving 6 bases unmatched. The CDR3 consists of 16 residues. The V gene's germline CDR1 is SGHRS and CDR2 YFSETQ. DNA of the CDR3: TGCGCCAGCAGCTCCGGGGGACTAGCGGCAACAGATACGCAGTATTTT. Protein sequence: CASSSGGLAATDTQYF.

The chain couples TRBV5-4 to TRBJ2-3; 9 nucleotides agree with TRBD2. Looked up from germline, CDR1 is SGHNT and CDR2 is YYREEE (reference sequence). CDR3 length: 15 residues. Trimming took 5 bases from V and 3 from J; bases not matched to a gene: 7. The CDR3 DNA follows: TGTGCCAGCAGATCTGGACTAGCGCGAACAGATACGCAGTATTTT. Protein: CASRSGLARTDTQYF.

The chain employs TRBV28 and TRBJ2-1; D might be TRBD1 (5 bases). The CDR3 is 15 residues long. V lost 5 bases, J lost 0 bases, and 11 bases lay in between. Germline CDR1 MDHEN, CDR2 SYDVKM. The CDR3 nucleotides read TGTGCCAGCAGTCACAGGACGTCCTCCTACAATGAGCAGTTCTTC. This gives the protein CASSHRTSSYNEQFF.

V usage is TRBV18 and J usage is TRBJ1-3; D possibly corresponds to TRBD1 (6 bases). The CDR3 runs to 16 residues. V was clipped by 3 bases and J by 0 bases, with 12 bases between them. Germline V gives CDR1 KGHSH, CDR2 LQKENI. The CDR3 sequence is CASSPSGVVSGNTIYF. DNA of the CDR3: TGTGCCAGCTCACCTTCAGGGGTTGTCTCTGGAAACACCATATATTTT.